Shown below are 9 T cell receptor beta chains from a single sample sequenced in a study of T cell repertoires in MIS-A myocarditis (dated by TCRdb to between 2022 and 2023). The library came from the immunoSEQ multiplex PCR assay. The immuneACCESS repertoire file appears here via TCRdb, limited to in-frame rearrangements. These files lack a portion of the clones; in checked studies, under half of the deficit traces to unresolved V genes, and the cause of the others is not known. This sample is represented by 14,000 to 15,000 clones; over 70% of them were singletons. The leading ten clones occupy around 64% of the sample. Sequenced: left ventricle heart tissue obtained at autopsy. The sample's cell subset or site, from its label and the paper: cardiac tissue sample (left or right ventricle, interventricular septum, or pericardium). These receptors were obtained from a man aged 18 to 29 with fulminant myocarditis from multisystem inflammatory syndrome in adults (MIS-A) after COVID-19.

The J gene is TRBJ2-7, the V gene TRBV11-2, with D possibly TRBD2 on 6 matching bases. V lost 4 bases and J 5 bases, leaving 18 bases between the germline ends. The germline CDR1 and CDR2 sequences are SGHAT and FQNNGV. This CDR3 is built from 15 residues. CDR3 DNA sequence: TGTGCCAGCAGCTGGTCTCATGGTCTAGCGAACGAGCAGTACTTC. Translated: CASSWSHGLANEQYF.

The genes are TRBV6-5 and TRBJ2-5; 10 bases fit TRBD2. Germline-derived CDR1 and CDR2 are MNHEY and SVGAGI. The CDR3 runs to 13 residues. CDR3 sequence: CAGSSGGRETQYF. CDR3 DNA: TGTGCGGGGAGTAGCGGGGGGAGGGAGACCCAGTACTTC.

This clone was observed a single time. The chain links TRBV28 to TRBJ1-1, with D perhaps TRBD1 (5 bases). The CDR3 is made up of 14 amino acids. Looked up from germline, CDR1 is MDHEN and CDR2 is SYDVKM. The V and J ends lost 2 bases and 1 base respectively, with 8 bases between them. The CDR3 sequence: CASSLIGENTEAFF. In DNA, the CDR3 is TGTGCCAGCAGTTTAATAGGGGAGAACACTGAAGCTTTCTTT.

This rearrangement joins TRBV27 to TRBJ2-5; TRBD2 matches 7 bases. This CDR3 is 13 amino acids long. The V gene end was trimmed by 4 bases and the J gene end by 5 bases; junction bases not matched to a gene: 4. Germline V CDR1 and CDR2: MNHEY, SMNVEV (reference sequence). The chain's CDR3 is CASSSTSWETQYF. The CDR3 DNA reads as TGTGCCAGCAGTTCGACTAGCTGGGAGACCCAGTACTTC.

The V gene is TRBV10-2, the J gene TRBJ2-5; no definite D call. The CDR3 consists of 14 residues. Germline V gene sequence: CDR1 WSHSY, CDR2 SAAADI. The V gene lost 8 bases and the J gene lost 0 bases, with 13 bases spanning the gap. The CDR3 DNA sequence: TGCGCCAGCTCTTTCCAGCAGGACCAAGAGACCCAGTACTTC. Translated: CASSFQQDQETQYF.

The V gene is TRBV2, the J gene TRBJ1-4; no definite D call. Germline V gives CDR1 SNHLY, CDR2 FYNNEI. Trimming shortened V by 5 bases and J by 7 bases, and 14 bases separated the two germline ends. The CDR3 has 14 residues. The CDR3 loop reads CASSPGTLGEKLFF. The CDR3 bases are TGTGCCAGCAGTCCCGGAACATTGGGTGAAAAACTGTTTTTT.

CDR3: CASSPTGAGELFF. DNA for the CDR3: TGCGCCAGCAGCCCTACGGGAGCCGGGGAGCTGTTTTTT. The V and J genes are TRBV5-1 and TRBJ2-2; maybe TRBD2 (6 bases). V was pared by 4 bases and J by 6 bases, with 10 bases between. Germline V CDR1 and CDR2: SGHRS, YFSETQ. This CDR3 has 13 residues.

The J gene is TRBJ1-5, the V gene TRBV15, with D hard to call. The CDR3 sequence is 13 residues long. Germline V gives CDR1 LNHNV, CDR2 YYDKDF (reference sequence). V lost 6 bases, J lost 2 bases, and 8 bases lay in between. CDR3 loop: CATSPRGNQPQHF. The CDR3, as DNA: TGTGCCACCAGTCCACGCGGCAATCAGCCCCAGCATTTT.

This chain links TRBV4-1 with TRBJ2-7; 8 positions match TRBD1. Per the germline V gene, CDR1 is MGHRA and CDR2 is YSYEKL. V shed 3 bases, J shed 2 bases, and the junction held 15 bases outside the gene matches. The CDR3 has 18 residues. The CDR3 nucleotides are TGCGCCAGCAGCCATAACGTGGGAGTATCGGGACAGGCCTACGAGCAGTACTTC. Its translation is CASSHNVGVSGQAYEQYF.